This T cell receptor (beta chain) comes out of a study of CD8+ T cells in alopecia areata. The authors extracted RNA and reverse transcribed it into cDNA as the sequencing template. The repertoire was sequenced with immunoSEQ multiplex PCR; TCRdb's copy has only in-frame clones and lacks some. This table has under 350,000 clones, roughly 60% appearing once. The CDR3 runs 14 residues. The V segment lost 2 bases and the J segment 8 bases; nucleotides outside the gene matches: 5. In germline, CDR1 is MDHEN, CDR2 SYDVKM. The treatment denotes: oral pan-JAK inhibitor, 5-10 mg twice daily. This clone was seen a few times.

This TCR was recovered from a human donor with alopecia areata. Sequencing used CD4+ T cells sorted from blood, obtained at week 24, from a patient treated with tofacitinib. J is TRBJ1-4 and V is TRBV28, with 7 bases aligning to TRBD1. CDR3 nucleotide sequence: TGTGCCAGCAGTTTAGCAGGGGGGAGCGAAAAACTGTTTTTT. Translating it yields CASSLAGGSEKLFF.